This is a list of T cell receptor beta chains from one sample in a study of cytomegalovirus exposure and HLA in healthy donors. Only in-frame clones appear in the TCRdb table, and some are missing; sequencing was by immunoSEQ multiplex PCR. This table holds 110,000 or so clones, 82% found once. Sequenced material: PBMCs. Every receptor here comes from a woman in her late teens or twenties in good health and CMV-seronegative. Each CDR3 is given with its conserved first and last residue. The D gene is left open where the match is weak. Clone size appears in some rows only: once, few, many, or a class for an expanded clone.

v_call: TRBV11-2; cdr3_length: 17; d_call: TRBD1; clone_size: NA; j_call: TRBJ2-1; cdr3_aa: CASSAPKGGFGHNEQFF; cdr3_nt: TGTGCCAGCAGCGCACCCAAAGGGGGCTTCGGGCACAATGAGCAGTTCTTC
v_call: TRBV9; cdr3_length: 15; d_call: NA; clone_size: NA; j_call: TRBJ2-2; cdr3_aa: CASSVEGRNTGELFF; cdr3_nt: TGTGCCAGCAGCGTAGAGGGGCGGAACACCGGGGAGCTGTTTTTT
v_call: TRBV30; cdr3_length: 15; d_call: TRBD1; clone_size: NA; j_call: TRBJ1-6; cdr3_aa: CAWSSSTGGNSPLHF; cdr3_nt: TGTGCCTGGAGTTCATCGACAGGGGGCAATTCACCCCTCCACTTT
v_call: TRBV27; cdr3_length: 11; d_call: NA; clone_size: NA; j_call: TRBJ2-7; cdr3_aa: CASSWRGEQYF; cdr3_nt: TGTGCCAGCAGTTGGCGGGGCGAGCAGTACTTC
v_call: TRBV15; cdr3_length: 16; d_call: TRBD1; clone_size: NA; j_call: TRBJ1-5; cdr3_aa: CATSRDGTGNDQPQHF; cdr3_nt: TGTGCCACCAGCAGAGACGGGACAGGGAATGATCAGCCCCAGCATTTT
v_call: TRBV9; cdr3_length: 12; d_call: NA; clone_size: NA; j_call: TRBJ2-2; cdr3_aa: CASSLVNGELFF; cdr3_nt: TGTGCCAGCAGCCTCGTTAACGGGGAGCTGTTTTTT
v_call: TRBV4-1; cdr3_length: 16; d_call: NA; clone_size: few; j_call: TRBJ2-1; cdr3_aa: CASSQVDMISYNEQFF; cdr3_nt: TGCGCCAGCAGCCAGGTCGACATGATCTCCTACAATGAGCAGTTCTTC
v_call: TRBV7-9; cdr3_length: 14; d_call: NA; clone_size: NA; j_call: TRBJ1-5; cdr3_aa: CASTPGEGGQPQHF; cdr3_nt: TGTGCCAGCACCCCGGGGGAGGGTGGACAGCCCCAGCATTTT
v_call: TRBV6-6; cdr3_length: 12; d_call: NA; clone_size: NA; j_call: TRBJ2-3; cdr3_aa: CASSYPTDTQYF; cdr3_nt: TGTGCCAGCAGTTACCCAACAGATACGCAGTATTTT
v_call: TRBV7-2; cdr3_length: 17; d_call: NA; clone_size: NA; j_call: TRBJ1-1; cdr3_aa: CASSLIIRGLVGTEAFF; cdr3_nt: TGTGCCAGCAGCTTAATTATACGGGGTTTGGTAGGCACTGAAGCTTTCTTT
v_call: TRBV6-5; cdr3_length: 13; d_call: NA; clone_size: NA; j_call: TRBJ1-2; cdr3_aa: CASSPDWNYGYTF; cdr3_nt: TGTGCCAGCAGCCCGGACTGGAACTATGGCTACACCTTC
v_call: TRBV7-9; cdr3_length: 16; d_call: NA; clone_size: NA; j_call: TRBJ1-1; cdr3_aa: CASSLVAGLPNTEAFF; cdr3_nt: TGTGCCAGCAGCTTAGTAGCGGGGCTTCCGAACACTGAAGCTTTCTTT
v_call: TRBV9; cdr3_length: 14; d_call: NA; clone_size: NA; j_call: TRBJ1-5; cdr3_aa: CASSGGHSNQPQHF; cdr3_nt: TGTGCCAGCAGCGGGGGGCATAGCAATCAGCCCCAGCATTTT
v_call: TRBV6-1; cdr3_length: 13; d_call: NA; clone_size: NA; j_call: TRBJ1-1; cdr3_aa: CASSEALAIEAFF; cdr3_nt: TGTGCCAGCAGTGAAGCGCTGGCAATTGAAGCTTTCTTT
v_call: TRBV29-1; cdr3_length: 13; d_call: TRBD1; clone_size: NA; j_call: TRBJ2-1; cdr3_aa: CSVDTGGYNEQFF; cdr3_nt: TGCAGCGTTGATACAGGGGGCTACAATGAGCAGTTCTTC
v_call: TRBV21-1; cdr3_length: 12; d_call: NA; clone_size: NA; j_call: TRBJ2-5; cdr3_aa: CAFPGGQETQYF; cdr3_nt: TGTGCCTTTCCCGGGGGCCAAGAGACCCAGTACTTC
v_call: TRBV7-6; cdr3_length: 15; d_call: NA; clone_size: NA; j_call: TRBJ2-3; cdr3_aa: CASSLTGLSTDTQYF; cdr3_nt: TGTGCCAGCAGCTTAACGGGTCTTAGCACAGATACGCAGTATTTT
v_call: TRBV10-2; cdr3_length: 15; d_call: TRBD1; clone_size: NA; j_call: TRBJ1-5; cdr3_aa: CASSGVGQTRQPQHF; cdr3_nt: TGCGCCAGCAGTGGGGTGGGACAGACCCGGCAGCCCCAGCATTTT
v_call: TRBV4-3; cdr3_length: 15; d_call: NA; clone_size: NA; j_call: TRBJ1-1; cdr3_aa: CASSQHTGSNTEAFF; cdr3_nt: TGCGCCAGCAGCCAACACACAGGGAGTAACACTGAAGCTTTCTTT
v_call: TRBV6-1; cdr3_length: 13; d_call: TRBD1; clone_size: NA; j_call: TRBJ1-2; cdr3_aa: CASSGTGRYGYTF; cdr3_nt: TGTGCCAGTAGCGGGACAGGGCGTTATGGCTACACCTTC
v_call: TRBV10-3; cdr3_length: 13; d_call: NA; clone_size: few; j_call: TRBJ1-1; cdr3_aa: CAIKRDPNTEAFF; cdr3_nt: TGTGCCATCAAGCGGGATCCGAACACTGAAGCTTTCTTT
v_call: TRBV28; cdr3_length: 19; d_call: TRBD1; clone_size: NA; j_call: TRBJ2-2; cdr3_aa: CASSSLLPFGQGDTGELFF; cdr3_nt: TGTGCCAGCAGTTCCTTACTCCCCTTCGGACAGGGAGACACCGGGGAGCTGTTTTTT
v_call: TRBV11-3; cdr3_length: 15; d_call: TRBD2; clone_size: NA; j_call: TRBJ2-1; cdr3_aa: CASSSGTTSTNEQFF; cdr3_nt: TGTGCCAGCAGCTCCGGGACTACCTCTACCAATGAGCAGTTCTTC
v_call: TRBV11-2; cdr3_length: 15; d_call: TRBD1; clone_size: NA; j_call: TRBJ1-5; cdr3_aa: CASSLGQGAGQPQHF; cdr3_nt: TGTGCCAGCAGCTTAGGACAGGGGGCGGGACAGCCCCAGCATTTT
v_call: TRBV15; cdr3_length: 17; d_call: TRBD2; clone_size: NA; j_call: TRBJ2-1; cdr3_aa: CATSRFSPGLAGNEQFF; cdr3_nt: TGTGCCACCAGCAGATTTTCTCCGGGACTAGCGGGAAATGAGCAGTTCTTC
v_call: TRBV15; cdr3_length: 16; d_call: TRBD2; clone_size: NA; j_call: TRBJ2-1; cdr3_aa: CATSRFISGGAVEQFF; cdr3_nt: TGTGCCACCAGCAGATTTATTAGCGGGGGGGCCGTTGAGCAGTTCTTC
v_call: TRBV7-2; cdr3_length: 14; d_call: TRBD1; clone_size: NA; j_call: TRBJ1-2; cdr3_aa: CASSLLAGTGSYTF; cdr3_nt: TGTGCCAGCAGCTTATTGGCAGGGACAGGGAGCTACACCTTC
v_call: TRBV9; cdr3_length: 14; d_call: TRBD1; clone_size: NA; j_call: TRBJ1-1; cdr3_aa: CASSEQGGPTEAFF; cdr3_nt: TGTGCCAGCAGTGAACAGGGGGGGCCCACTGAAGCTTTCTTT
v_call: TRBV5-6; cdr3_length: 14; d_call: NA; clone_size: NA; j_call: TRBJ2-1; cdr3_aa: CASSLKYSYNEQFF; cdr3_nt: TGTGCCAGCAGCTTAAAATACTCCTACAATGAGCAGTTCTTC
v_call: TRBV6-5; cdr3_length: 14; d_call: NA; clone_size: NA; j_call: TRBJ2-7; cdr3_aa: CASSYSRQSYEQYF; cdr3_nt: TGTGCCAGCAGTTACTCGAGGCAGTCCTACGAGCAGTACTTC
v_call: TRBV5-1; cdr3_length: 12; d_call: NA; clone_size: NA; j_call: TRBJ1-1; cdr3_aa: CASSLGRGEAFF; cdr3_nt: TGCGCCAGCAGCTTAGGAAGGGGGGAAGCTTTCTTT
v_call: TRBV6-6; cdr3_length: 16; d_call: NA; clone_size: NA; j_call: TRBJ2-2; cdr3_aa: CASKEGGAGFTGELFF; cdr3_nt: TGTGCCAGCAAAGAAGGCGGGGCTGGGTTCACCGGGGAGCTGTTTTTT
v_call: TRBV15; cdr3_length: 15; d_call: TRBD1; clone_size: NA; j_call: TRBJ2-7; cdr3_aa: CATSRAQGEPYEQYF; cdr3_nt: TGTGCCACCAGCAGAGCACAGGGGGAACCCTACGAGCAGTACTTC
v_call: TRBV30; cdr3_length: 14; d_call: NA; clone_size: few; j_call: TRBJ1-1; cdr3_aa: CAWSSSQGFPEAFF; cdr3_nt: TGTGCCTGGAGTTCCAGCCAGGGTTTCCCTGAAGCTTTCTTT
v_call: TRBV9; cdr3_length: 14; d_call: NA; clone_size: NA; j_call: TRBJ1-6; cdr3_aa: CASSVRGSNSPLHF; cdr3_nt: TGTGCCAGCAGCGTTCGGGGGAGTAATTCACCCCTCCACTTT
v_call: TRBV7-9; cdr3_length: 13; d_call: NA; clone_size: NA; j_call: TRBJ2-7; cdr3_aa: CASSLVAGYEQYF; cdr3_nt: TGTGCCAGCAGCTTAGTGGCGGGATACGAGCAGTACTTC
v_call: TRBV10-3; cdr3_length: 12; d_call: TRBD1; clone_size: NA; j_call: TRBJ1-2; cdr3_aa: CAIGQGDYGYTF; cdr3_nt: TGTGCCATCGGACAGGGGGACTATGGCTACACCTTC
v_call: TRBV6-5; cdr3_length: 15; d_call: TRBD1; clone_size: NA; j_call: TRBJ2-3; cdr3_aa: CASGFATGGTDAQYF; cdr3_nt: TGTGCCAGCGGATTTGCGACAGGGGGGACAGATGCGCAGTATTTT
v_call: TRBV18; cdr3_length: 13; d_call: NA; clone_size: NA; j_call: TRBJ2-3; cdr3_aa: CASSPHSTDTQYF; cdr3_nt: TGTGCCAGCTCACCTCATTCCACAGATACGCAGTATTTT
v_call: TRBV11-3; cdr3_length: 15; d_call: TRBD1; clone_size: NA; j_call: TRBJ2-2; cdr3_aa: CASSFSQGATGELFF; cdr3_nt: TGTGCCAGCAGCTTCTCACAGGGGGCCACCGGGGAGCTGTTTTTT
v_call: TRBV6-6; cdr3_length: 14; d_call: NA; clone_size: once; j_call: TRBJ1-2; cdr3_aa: CASSSPTDNYGYTF; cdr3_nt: TGTGCCAGCAGCTCCCCTACAGACAACTATGGCTACACCTTC
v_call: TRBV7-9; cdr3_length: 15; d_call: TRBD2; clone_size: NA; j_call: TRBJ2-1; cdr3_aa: CASSLMASGRDEQFF; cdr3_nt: TGTGCCAGCAGCTTAATGGCTAGCGGGAGGGATGAGCAGTTCTTC
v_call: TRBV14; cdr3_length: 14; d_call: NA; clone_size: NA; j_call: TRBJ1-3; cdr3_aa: CASSQGGHGNTIYF; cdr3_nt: TGTGCCAGCAGCCAAGGGGGCCATGGAAACACCATATATTTT
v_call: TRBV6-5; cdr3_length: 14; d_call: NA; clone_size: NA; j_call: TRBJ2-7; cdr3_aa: CASSYYPRAGEQYF; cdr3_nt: TGTGCCAGCAGTTATTACCCGAGGGCGGGGGAGCAGTACTTC
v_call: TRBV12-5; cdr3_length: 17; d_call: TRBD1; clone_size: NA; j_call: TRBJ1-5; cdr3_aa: CARKEWGQGAVNQPQHF; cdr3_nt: TGTGCTAGGAAAGAATGGGGACAGGGGGCAGTTAATCAGCCCCAGCATTTT
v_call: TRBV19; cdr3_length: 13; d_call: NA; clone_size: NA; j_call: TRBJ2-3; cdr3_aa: CASSATGVDTQYF; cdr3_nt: TGTGCCAGTAGCGCAACGGGAGTAGATACGCAGTATTTT
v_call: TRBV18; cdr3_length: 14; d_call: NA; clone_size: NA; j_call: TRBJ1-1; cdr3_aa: CASSQDNLNTEAFF; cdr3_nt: TGTGCCAGCTCACAGGACAACCTGAACACTGAAGCTTTCTTT
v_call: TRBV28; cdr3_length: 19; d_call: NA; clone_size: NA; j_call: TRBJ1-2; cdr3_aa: CASSLKFLWARLRGYGYTF; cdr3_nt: TGTGCCAGCAGTTTAAAGTTTCTTTGGGCCAGACTCAGGGGATATGGCTACACCTTC
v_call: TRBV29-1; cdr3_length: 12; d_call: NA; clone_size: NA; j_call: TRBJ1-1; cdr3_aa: CSTTGGNTEAFF; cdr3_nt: TGCAGCACAACCGGGGGGAACACTGAAGCTTTCTTT
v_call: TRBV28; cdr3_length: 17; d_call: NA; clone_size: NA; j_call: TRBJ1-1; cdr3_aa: CASSLWAGRSLNTEAFF; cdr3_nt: TGTGCCAGCAGTTTATGGGCAGGGCGATCCCTGAACACTGAAGCTTTCTTT
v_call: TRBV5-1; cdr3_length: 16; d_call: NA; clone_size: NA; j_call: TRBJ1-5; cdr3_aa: CASSLGGSHSNQPQHF; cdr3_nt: TGCGCCAGCAGCTTGGGGGGCAGCCATAGCAATCAGCCCCAGCATTTT